Listed here is a single TCR beta chain. Profiled with immunoSEQ multiplex PCR; TCRdb holds only in-frame clones, not every one. Of around 94,000 clones in the sample, more than 70% were seen once. Germline CDR1 LNHDA, CDR2 SQIVND (reference sequence). This CDR3 has 13 amino acids. The V gene end was trimmed by 5 bases and the J gene end by 3 bases; junction bases not matched to a gene: 1. The sample is drawn from a study of identifying expanded T cells in peripheral blood. The sample comprised blood. This rearrangement joins TRBV19 to TRBJ1-5; TRBD1 matches 7 bases. This sequence originates from a person between 18 and 75 years old in good health. The CDR3 DNA sequence: TGTGCCAGTAGTGGGACAGTCAATCAGCCCCAGCATTTT. Translated: CASSGTVNQPQHF.